The rows below give T cell receptor beta chains drawn from one sample of a study of blood T cells in healthy people across ages. TCRdb itself ran the 5' RACE reads through MiXCR, one entry per CDR3 protein. The sample has 1.5 million to 2 million distinct CDR3 sequences; about 50% are singletons. The sample consisted of blood. The receptors derive from a woman in her thirties or forties in good health. CDR3s include the opening cysteine and the closing phenylalanine or tryptophan. The order of the fields is V gene, clone size, J gene, D gene, CDR3 DNA, CDR3 protein. The D gene is left open where the match is weak. A row's size may be missing; if present it is once, few, many or a size class.

TRBV7-9	NA	TRBJ1-4	NA	TGTGCCAGCAGCTTAGGGGGGGTTAATGAAAAACTGTTTTTT	CASSLGGVNEKLFF
TRBV10-3	few	TRBJ2-1	NA	TGTGCCGCCGGGAGCTCCTACAATGAGCAGTTCTTC	CAAGSSYNEQFF
TRBV6-1	NA	TRBJ2-7	NA	TGTGCCAGCAACCAGGCCAGAAGTTACGAGCAGTACTTC	CASNQARSYEQYF
TRBV20-1	NA	TRBJ1-2	TRBD1	TGCAGTCCAGGGGGATTTGGTGGCTACACCTTC	CSPGGFGGYTF
TRBV4-3	NA	TRBJ1-2	TRBD1	TGCGCCAGCAGCTATACCGGGACAGGGTCAACAAACTATGGCTACACCTTC	CASSYTGTGSTNYGYTF
TRBV7-9	NA	TRBJ2-6	NA	TGTGCCAGCAGCTCCGCCAGGCCCCTCTCTGGGGCCAACGTCCTGACTTTC	CASSSARPLSGANVLTF
TRBV21-1	NA	TRBJ2-3	NA	TGTGCCAGCAACATGGGGCCCGAAGCGGGGGGCGCCCCTCAGCCTGCAGATACGCAGTATTTT	CASNMGPEAGGAPQPADTQYF
TRBV24-1	once	TRBJ2-5	NA	TGTGCCACCAGTGATTTGTGCGCCGGGCAAGAGACCCAGTACTTC	CATSDLCAGQETQYF
TRBV7-9	NA	TRBJ2-5	TRBD2	TGTGCCAGCAGCTTAGGCCACGGGAGGCAAGAGACCCAGTACTTC	CASSLGHGRQETQYF
TRBV20-1	few	TRBJ2-3	TRBD2	TGCAGTGCATCTCGGACTAGCGGGGATAAAGGGGTTACGCAGTATTTT	CSASRTSGDKGVTQYF
TRBV7-6	NA	TRBJ1-1	TRBD1	TGTGCCAGCAGCGAAAGGACAGGGAGACCCACTGAAGCTTTCTTT	CASSERTGRPTEAFF
TRBV7-9	few	TRBJ2-7	TRBD1	TGTGCCAGCAGCAACCGGGACAGGGGGTCCTACGAGCAGTACTTC	CASSNRDRGSYEQYF
TRBV9	few	TRBJ2-3	TRBD2	TGTGCCAGCACCAGAACTGGGACTAGCGGGGCAACAGATACGCAGTATTTT	CASTRTGTSGATDTQYF
TRBV27	NA	TRBJ2-7	TRBD1	TGTGCCAGCAGCCTGACAGGGGGCAACCTATACGAGCAGTACTTC	CASSLTGGNLYEQYF
TRBV5-1	NA	TRBJ2-5	NA	TGCGCCAGCAGCTTTTCCTCAGGGATCCAAGAGACCCAGTACTTC	CASSFSSGIQETQYF
TRBV6-2/TRBV6-3	once	TRBJ2-1	NA	TGTGCCGGCAGTTACTCGGGTATGAATGAGCAGTTCTTC	CAGSYSGMNEQFF
TRBV5-1	NA	TRBJ2-7	TRBD2	TGCGCCAGCAGCCCCGGACTAGGTCCGAGCTCCTACGAGCAGTACTTC	CASSPGLGPSSYEQYF
TRBV6-5	NA	TRBJ1-4	NA	TGTGCCAGCAGCTCGGGGACGAAACTGTTTTTT	CASSSGTKLFF
TRBV4-3	few	TRBJ2-1	TRBD2	TGCGCCAGCAGCCAAGATCCCGCGGGGGGAGGCGAGAATGAGCAGTTCTTC	CASSQDPAGGGENEQFF
TRBV28	NA	TRBJ1-2	NA	TGTGCCAGCAGTGCAGGGCCTAACTATGGCTACACCTTC	CASSAGPNYGYTF
TRBV6-1	NA	TRBJ2-1	NA	TGTGCCAGCAGGGCCGGTACCATTGAGCAGTTCTTC	CASRAGTIEQFF
TRBV28	NA	TRBJ2-7	TRBD2	TGTGCCAGCAGGTTATGGGAGGGTTACTACGAGCAGTACTTC	CASRLWEGYYEQYF
TRBV6-2/TRBV6-3	NA	TRBJ2-6	TRBD1	TGTGCCAGCACCTTTTCGACAGGGCGGTATTCTGGGGCCAACGTCCTGACTTTC	CASTFSTGRYSGANVLTF
TRBV7-9	NA	TRBJ2-1	TRBD2	TGTGCCAGCAGCCAACCAATTAGCGGGGGCAGCTCCTACAATGAGCAGTTCTTC	CASSQPISGGSSYNEQFF
TRBV27	NA	TRBJ2-7	NA	TGTGCCAGCAGCCACACCGCGGGGGCAGGGTACGAGCAGTACTTC	CASSHTAGAGYEQYF
TRBV4-3	NA	TRBJ2-1	NA	TGCGCCAGCAGCCTTAGCCTAGATTCCCACAATGAGCAGTTCTTC	CASSLSLDSHNEQFF
TRBV15	NA	TRBJ1-2	NA	TGTGCCACCAGCAGAGATGTGGGGGCTACTGGCTACACCTTC	CATSRDVGATGYTF
TRBV7-9	few	TRBJ1-2	NA	TGTGCCAGCAGCTTAGCGCAGGGCTACACCTTC	CASSLAQGYTF
TRBV4-1	NA	TRBJ1-5	TRBD1	TGCGCCAGCAGCCAAGTCACCGGGACAGGGTATAAGGAGCCCCAGCATTTT	CASSQVTGTGYKEPQHF
TRBV7-9	NA	TRBJ1-4	NA	TGTGCCAGCAGCTTAGGCCTAACTAATGAAAAACTGTTTTTT	CASSLGLTNEKLFF
TRBV6-5	NA	TRBJ2-5	TRBD1	TGTGCCAGCAGTTCCCTGGACAGGCTGAAGACCCAGTACTTC	CASSSLDRLKTQYF
TRBV14	NA	TRBJ2-5	TRBD1	TGTGCCAGCAGCCCGGGACAGGGGGCTCTCCCTTTAGAGACCCAGTACTTC	CASSPGQGALPLETQYF
TRBV13	NA	TRBJ1-1	TRBD1	TGTGCCAGCAGCCCGGGGACAGGGGGAAAGGGCGACACTGAAGCTTTCTTT	CASSPGTGGKGDTEAFF
TRBV27	NA	TRBJ1-5	NA	TGTGCCAGCAGTTTGCAGGGGTCTAAGCCCCAGCATTTT	CASSLQGSKPQHF
TRBV4-3	NA	TRBJ2-3	NA	TGCGCCAGCAGTCCCACTAGCCCCCCTGATACGCAGTATTTT	CASSPTSPPDTQYF
TRBV4-2	few	TRBJ2-5	TRBD2	TGTGCCAGCAGCCAACGGGCTAGCGGGGACCAAGAGACCCAGTACTTC	CASSQRASGDQETQYF
TRBV14	NA	TRBJ2-3	NA	TGTGCCAGCAGCCGTGTGGGTCTAAGCACAGATACGCAGTATTTT	CASSRVGLSTDTQYF
TRBV15	NA	TRBJ2-4	NA	TGTGCCACCAGCAGAGATAGTCGAAGGGCAGGCGGTACGAACATTCAGTACTTC	CATSRDSRRAGGTNIQYF
TRBV10-3	few	TRBJ2-3	TRBD2	TGTGCCATCAGTGATCTAGCGGGGGGGGAAGCAGATACGCAGTATTTT	CAISDLAGGEADTQYF
TRBV6-2/TRBV6-3	once	TRBJ2-7	NA	TGTGCCAGCAGTTCGCGGGCATCCCTGGGAGAGCAGTACTTC	CASSSRASLGEQYF
TRBV20-1	NA	TRBJ2-5	NA	TGCAGTGCTATGCCCCTCCGGGACGGCCAAGAGACCCAGTACTTC	CSAMPLRDGQETQYF
TRBV7-2	NA	TRBJ1-4	NA	TGTGCCAGCAGCTTGGGGGCCAGAGGTGAAAAACTGTTTTTT	CASSLGARGEKLFF
TRBV20-1	NA	TRBJ2-7	NA	TGCAGTGCTATCGGCGGGCCATCCTACAATGAGCAGTACTTC	CSAIGGPSYNEQYF
TRBV20-1	few	TRBJ2-7	TRBD2	TGCAGTGCTAGTCCGATAGCGGGGAGCTACTCCTACGAGCAGTACTTC	CSASPIAGSYSYEQYF
TRBV6-1	few	TRBJ2-5	TRBD2	TGTGCCAGCAGACGGGAGGGTCCAGGGACCCAGTACTTC	CASRREGPGTQYF
TRBV15	NA	TRBJ2-3	NA	TGTGCCGCCAGCGGAAGCACAGATACGCAGTATTTT	CAASGSTDTQYF
TRBV28	NA	TRBJ1-5	NA	TGTGCCAGCAGTTTTGCGGACAGCTATCAGCCCCAGCATTTT	CASSFADSYQPQHF
TRBV2	NA	TRBJ2-3	NA	TGTGCCAGCAGTGTCCCAGACCTGGCAGATACGCAGTATTTT	CASSVPDLADTQYF
TRBV5-6	NA	TRBJ2-7	NA	TGTGCCAGCAGCTTTATTTCGGTTGAAGGGTCGTTCTCCTACGAGCAGTACTTC	CASSFISVEGSFSYEQYF
TRBV6-2/TRBV6-3	NA	TRBJ1-5	NA	TGTGCCAGCAGTTACCCGGGGGACTTGAGGCCCCAGCATTTT	CASSYPGDLRPQHF
TRBV11-3	NA	TRBJ2-3	TRBD2	TGTGCCAGCAGCCTATCAGCGGGGGTCGGTTTAAGCACAGATACGCAGTATTTT	CASSLSAGVGLSTDTQYF
TRBV14	NA	TRBJ2-7	TRBD2	TGTGCCAGCAGCCTCAGACCGGGGGGGTACAATGAGCAGTACTTC	CASSLRPGGYNEQYF
TRBV6-1	NA	TRBJ2-1	TRBD2	TGTGCCAGCAGGACAACTAGCGGGGGCTCCTACAATGAGCAGTTCTTC	CASRTTSGGSYNEQFF
TRBV11-2	few	TRBJ2-5	NA	TGTGCCAGCAGCTTTGGGATGGGGAAAGAGACCCAGTACTTC	CASSFGMGKETQYF
TRBV4-1	few	TRBJ2-5	NA	TGCGCCAGCAGCCAAGATCTGGGCTACGAGCGGTACTTC	CASSQDLGYERYF
TRBV12-3/TRBV12-4	few	TRBJ1-1	TRBD1	TGTGCCGGACTGTACAGGGGGGGCACTGAAGCTTTCTTT	CAGLYRGGTEAFF
TRBV20-1	few	TRBJ2-1	TRBD2	TGCAGTGCTAAGGAGCGGGGGGGCTCCCGTGAGCAGTTCTTC	CSAKERGGSREQFF